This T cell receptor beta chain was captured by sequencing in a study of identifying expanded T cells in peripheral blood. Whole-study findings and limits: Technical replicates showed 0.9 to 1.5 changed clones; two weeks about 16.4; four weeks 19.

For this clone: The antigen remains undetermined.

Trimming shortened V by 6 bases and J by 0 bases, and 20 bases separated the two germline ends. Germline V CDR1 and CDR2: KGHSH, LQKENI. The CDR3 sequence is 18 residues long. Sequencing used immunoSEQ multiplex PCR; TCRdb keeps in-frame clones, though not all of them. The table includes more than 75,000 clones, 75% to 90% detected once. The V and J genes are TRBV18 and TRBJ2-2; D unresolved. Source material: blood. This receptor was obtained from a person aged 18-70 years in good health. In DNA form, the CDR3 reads TGTGCCAGCTCGAAAATAGGGCAGAGCCAAACGAACACCGGGGAGCTGTTTTTT. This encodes CASSKIGQSQTNTGELFF. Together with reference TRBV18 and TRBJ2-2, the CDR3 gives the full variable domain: NAGVMQNPRHLVRRRGQEARLRCSPMKGHSHVYWYRQLPEEGLKFMVYLQKENIIDESGMPKERFSAEFPKEGPSILRIQQVVRGDSAAYFCASSKIGQSQTNTGELFFGEGSRLTVL.